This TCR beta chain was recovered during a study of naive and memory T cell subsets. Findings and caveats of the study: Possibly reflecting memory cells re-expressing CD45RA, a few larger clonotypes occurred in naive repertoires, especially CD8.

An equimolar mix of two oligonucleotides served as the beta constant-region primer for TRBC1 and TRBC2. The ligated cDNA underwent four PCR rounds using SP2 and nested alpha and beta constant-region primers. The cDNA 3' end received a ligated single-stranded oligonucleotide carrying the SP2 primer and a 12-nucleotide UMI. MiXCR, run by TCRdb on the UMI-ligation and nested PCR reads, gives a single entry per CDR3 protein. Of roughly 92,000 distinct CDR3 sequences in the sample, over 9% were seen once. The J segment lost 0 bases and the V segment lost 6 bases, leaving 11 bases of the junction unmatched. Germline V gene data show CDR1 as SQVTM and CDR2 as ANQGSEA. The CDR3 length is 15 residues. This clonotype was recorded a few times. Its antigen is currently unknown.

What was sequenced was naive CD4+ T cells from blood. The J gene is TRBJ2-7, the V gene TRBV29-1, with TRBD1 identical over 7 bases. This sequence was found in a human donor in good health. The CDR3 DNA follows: TGCAGCGTCCACCGGGACAGTAAAACCTCCTACGAGCAGTACTTC. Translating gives CSVHRDSKTSYEQYF.